This T cell receptor beta chain originates from a study of response to subunit inactivated influenza vaccine. Whole-study findings and limits: Authors suggested each seasonal flu vaccination may recruit only limited numbers of new T cells.

TCRdb re-analysed the RT-PCR reads in MiXCR, keeping a single row per CDR3 protein. The table records roughly 650,000 distinct CDR3 sequences, around a sixth of them present only once. Trimming shortened V by 2 bases and J by 3 bases, and 12 bases separated the two germline ends. Germline CDR1 is SGHKS and CDR2 is YYEKEE (reference sequence). The CDR3 sequence is 15 residues long. Note on this clonotype: Its specificity is not known.

Sequenced material: PBMCs from blood, taken 11 to 12 days after vaccination. This chain connects TRBV5-5 to TRBJ1-5; D uncertain. The receptor's source is a man in his fifties who received an inactivated influenza vaccine. In DNA, the CDR3 is TGTGCCAGCAGCTTATTTTGGGGTTCCAATCAGCCCCAGCATTTT. Its protein is CASSLFWGSNQPQHF.